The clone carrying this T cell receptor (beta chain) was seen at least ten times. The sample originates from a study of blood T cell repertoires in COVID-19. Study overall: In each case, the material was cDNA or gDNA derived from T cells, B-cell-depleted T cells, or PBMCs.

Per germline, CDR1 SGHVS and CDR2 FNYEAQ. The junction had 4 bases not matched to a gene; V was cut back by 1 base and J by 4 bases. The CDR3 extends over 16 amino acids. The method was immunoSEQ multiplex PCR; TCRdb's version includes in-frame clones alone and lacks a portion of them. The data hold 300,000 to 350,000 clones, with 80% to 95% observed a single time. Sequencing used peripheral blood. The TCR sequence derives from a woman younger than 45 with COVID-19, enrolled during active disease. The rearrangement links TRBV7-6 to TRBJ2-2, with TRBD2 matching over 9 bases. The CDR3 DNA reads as TGTGCCAGCAGCTTAGAGGGACTAGCTGTCACCGGGGAGCTGTTTTTT. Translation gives CASSLEGLAVTGELFF.